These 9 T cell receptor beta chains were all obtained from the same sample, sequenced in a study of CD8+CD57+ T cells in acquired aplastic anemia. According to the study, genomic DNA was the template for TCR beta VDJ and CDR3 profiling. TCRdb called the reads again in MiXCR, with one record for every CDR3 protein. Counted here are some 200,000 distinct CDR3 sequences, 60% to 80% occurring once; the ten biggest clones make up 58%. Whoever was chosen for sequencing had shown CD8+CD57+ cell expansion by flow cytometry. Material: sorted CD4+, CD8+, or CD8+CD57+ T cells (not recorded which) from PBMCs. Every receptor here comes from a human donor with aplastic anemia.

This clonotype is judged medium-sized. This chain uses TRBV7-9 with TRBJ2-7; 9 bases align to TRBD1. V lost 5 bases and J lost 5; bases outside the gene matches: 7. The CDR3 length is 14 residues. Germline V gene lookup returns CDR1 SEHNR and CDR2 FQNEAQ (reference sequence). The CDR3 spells CASSLRDRADEQYF. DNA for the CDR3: TGTGCCAGCAGCCTCCGGGACAGGGCCGACGAGCAGTACTTC.

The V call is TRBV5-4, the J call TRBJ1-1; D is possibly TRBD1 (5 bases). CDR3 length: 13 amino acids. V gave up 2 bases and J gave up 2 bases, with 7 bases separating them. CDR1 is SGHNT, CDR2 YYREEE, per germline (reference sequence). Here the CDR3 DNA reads TGTGCCAGCAGCTTCGACAGTAACACTGAAGCTTTCTTT. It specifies CASSFDSNTEAFF.

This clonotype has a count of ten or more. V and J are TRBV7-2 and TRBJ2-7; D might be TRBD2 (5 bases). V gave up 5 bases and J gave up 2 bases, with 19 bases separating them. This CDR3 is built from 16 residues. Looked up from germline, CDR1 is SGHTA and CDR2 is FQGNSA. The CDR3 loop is CASSPGAGQWPYEQYF. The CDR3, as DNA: TGTGCCAGCAGCCCTGGCGCGGGTCAATGGCCCTACGAGCAGTACTTC.

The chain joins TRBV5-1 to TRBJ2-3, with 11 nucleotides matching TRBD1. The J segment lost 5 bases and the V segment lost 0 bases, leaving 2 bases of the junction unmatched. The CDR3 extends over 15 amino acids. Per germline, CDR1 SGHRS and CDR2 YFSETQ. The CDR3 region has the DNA TGCGCCAGCAGCTTGGCCGGGACAGGGGGAGATACGCAGTATTTT. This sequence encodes CASSLAGTGGDTQYF.

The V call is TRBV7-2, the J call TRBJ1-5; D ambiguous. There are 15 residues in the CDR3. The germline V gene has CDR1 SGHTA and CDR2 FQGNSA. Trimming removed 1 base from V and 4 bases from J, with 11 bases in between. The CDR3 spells CASSLGKGSNQPQHF. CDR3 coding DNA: TGTGCCAGCAGCTTAGGTAAGGGATCGAATCAGCCCCAGCATTTT.

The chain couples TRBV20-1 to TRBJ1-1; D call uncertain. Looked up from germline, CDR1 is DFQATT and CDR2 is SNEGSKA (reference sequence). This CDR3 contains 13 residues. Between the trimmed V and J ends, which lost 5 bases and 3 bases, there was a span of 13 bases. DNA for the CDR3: TGCAGTGCTGCCTCAATCTGGGACACTGAAGCTTTCTTT. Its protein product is CSAASIWDTEAFF.

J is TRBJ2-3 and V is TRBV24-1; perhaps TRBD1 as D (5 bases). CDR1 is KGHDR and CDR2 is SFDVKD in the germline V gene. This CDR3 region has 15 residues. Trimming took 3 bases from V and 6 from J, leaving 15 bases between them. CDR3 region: CATSDTGLRADTQYF. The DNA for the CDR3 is TGTGCCACCAGTGATACAGGCTTAAGAGCCGATACGCAGTATTTT.

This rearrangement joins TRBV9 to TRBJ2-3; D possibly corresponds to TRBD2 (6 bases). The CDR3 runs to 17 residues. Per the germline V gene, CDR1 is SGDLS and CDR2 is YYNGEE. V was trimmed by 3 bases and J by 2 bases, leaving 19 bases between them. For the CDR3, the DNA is TGTGCCAGCAGCGCAATGAAGGCGGGGAGGATCACAGATACGCAGTATTTT. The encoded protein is CASSAMKAGRITDTQYF.

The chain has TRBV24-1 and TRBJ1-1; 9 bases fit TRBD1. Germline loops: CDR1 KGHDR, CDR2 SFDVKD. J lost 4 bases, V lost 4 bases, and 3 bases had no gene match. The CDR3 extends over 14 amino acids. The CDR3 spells CATSDNRGPTEAFF. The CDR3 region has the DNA TGTGCCACCAGTGACAACAGGGGGCCCACTGAAGCTTTCTTT.